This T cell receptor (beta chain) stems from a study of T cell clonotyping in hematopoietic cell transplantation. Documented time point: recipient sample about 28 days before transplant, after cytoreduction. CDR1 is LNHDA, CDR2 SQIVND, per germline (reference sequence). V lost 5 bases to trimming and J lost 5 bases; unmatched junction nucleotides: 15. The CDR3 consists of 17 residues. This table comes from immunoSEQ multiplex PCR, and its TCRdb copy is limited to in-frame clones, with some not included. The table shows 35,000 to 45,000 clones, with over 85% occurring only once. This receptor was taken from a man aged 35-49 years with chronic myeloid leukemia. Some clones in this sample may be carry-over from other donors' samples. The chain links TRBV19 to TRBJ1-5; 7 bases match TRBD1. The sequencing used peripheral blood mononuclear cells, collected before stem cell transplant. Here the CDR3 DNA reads TGTGCCAGTAGTCTCCCATCCTCCCGGGACAGTTATCAGCCCCAGCATTTT. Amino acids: CASSLPSSRDSYQPQHF.